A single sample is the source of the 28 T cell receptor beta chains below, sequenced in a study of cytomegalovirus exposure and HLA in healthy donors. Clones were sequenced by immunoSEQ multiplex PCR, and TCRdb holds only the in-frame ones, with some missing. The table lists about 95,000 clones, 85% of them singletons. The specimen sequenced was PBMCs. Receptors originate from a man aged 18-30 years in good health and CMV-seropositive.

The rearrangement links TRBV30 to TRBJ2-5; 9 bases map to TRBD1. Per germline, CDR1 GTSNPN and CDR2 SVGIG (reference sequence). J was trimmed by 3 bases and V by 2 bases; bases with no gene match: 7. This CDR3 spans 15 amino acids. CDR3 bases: TGTGCCTGGAGTCGAGGGGGGACAGGGAAAGAGACCCAGTACTTC. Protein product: CAWSRGGTGKETQYF.

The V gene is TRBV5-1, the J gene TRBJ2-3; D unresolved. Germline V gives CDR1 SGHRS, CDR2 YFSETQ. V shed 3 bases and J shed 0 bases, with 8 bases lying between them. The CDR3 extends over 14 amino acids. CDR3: CASSSQTSTDTQYF. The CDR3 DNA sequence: TGCGCCAGCAGCTCTCAAACTAGCACAGATACGCAGTATTTT.

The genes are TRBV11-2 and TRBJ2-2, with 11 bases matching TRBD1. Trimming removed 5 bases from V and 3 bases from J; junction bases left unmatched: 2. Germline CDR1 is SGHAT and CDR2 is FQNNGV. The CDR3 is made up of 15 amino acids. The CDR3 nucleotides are TGTGCCAGCAGCGCGGACAGGGGGCACACCGGGGAGCTGTTTTTT. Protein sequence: CASSADRGHTGELFF.

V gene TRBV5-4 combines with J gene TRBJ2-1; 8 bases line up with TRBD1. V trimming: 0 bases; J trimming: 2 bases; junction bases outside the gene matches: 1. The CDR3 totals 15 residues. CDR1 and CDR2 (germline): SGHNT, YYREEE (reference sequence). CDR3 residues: CASSLDRGAYNEQFF. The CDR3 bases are TGTGCCAGCAGCTTGGACAGGGGGGCCTACAATGAGCAGTTCTTC. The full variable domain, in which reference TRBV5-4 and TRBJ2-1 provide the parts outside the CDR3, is ETGVTQSPTHLIKTRGQQVTLRCSSQSGHNTVSWYQQALGQGPQFIFQYYREEENGRGNFPPRFSGLQFPNYSSELNVNALELDDSALYLCASSLDRGAYNEQFFGPGTRLTVL.

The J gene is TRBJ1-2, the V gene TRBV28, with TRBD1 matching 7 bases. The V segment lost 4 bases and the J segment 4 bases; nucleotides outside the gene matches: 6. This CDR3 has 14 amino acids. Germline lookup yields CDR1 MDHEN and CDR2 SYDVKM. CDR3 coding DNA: TGTGCCAGCAGTTCAGGGACAGTCGGCTATGGCTACACCTTC. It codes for CASSSGTVGYGYTF.

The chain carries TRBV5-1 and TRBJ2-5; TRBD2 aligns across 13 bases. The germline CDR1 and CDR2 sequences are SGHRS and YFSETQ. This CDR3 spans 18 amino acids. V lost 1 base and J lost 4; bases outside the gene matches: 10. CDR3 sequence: CASSLRQGLAGLGETQYF. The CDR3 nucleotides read TGCGCCAGCAGCTTGCGCCAGGGACTAGCGGGACTGGGAGAGACCCAGTACTTC. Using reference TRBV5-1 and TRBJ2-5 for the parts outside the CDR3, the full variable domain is KAGVTQTPRYLIKTRGQQVTLSCSPISGHRSVSWYQQTPGQGLQFLFEYFSETQRNKGNFPGRFSGRQFSNSRSEMNVSTLELGDSALYLCASSLRQGLAGLGETQYFGPGTRLLVL.

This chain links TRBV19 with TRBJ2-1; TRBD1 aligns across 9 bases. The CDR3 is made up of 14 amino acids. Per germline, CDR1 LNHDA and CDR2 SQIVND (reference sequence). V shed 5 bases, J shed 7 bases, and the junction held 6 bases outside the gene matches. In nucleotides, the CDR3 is TGTGCCAGTAGTTGGGGACAGGGATCGAATGAGCAGTTCTTC. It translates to CASSWGQGSNEQFF. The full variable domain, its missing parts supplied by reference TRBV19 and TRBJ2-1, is DGGITQSPKYLFRKEGQNVTLSCEQNLNHDAMYWYRQDPGQGLRLIYYSQIVNDFQKGDIAEGYSVSREKKESFPLTVTSAQKNPTAFYLCASSWGQGSNEQFFGPGTRLTVL.

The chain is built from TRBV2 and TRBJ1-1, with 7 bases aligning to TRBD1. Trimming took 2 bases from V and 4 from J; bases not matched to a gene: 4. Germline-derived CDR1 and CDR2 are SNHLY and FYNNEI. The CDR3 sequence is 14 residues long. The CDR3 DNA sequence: TGTGCCAGCAGTGAACGGCAGGGGGTCACTGAAGCTTTCTTT. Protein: CASSERQGVTEAFF.

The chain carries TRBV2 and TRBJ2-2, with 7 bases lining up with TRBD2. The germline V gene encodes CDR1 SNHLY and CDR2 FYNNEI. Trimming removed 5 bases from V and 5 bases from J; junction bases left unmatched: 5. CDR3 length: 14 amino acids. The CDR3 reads CASSRTRSTGELFF. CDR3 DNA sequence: TGTGCCAGCAGTCGGACTAGGAGTACCGGGGAGCTGTTTTTT.

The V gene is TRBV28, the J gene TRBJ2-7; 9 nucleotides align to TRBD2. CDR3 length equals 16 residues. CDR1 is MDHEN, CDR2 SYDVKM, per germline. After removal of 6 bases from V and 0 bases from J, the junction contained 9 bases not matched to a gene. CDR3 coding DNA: TGTGCCAGCAGCACCCCTAGCGGGGAGAGCTCCTACGAGCAGTACTTC. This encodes CASSTPSGESSYEQYF.

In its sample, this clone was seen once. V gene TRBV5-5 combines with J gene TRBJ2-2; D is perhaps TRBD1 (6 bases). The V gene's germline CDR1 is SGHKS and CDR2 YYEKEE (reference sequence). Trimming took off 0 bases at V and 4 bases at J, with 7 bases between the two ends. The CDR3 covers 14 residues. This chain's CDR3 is CASSLVGGTGELFF. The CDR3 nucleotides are TGTGCCAGCAGCTTGGTAGGGGGCACCGGGGAGCTGTTTTTT.

The CDR3 nucleotides read TGTGCCAGCAGTTACTCGAGAGGATCCAATCAGCCCCAGCATTTT. Protein sequence: CASSYSRGSNQPQHF. The chain carries TRBV6-6 and TRBJ1-5; unclear D gene. The CDR3 has 15 amino acids. Germline V gives CDR1 MNHNY, CDR2 SVGAGI (reference sequence). The V gene lost 0 bases and the J gene lost 3 bases, with 9 bases spanning the gap.

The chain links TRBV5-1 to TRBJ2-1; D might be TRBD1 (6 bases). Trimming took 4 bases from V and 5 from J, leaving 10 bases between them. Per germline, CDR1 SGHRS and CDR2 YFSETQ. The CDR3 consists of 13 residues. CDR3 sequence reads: CASSTTGDNEQFF. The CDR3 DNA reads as TGCGCCAGCAGCACGACAGGAGACAATGAGCAGTTCTTC.

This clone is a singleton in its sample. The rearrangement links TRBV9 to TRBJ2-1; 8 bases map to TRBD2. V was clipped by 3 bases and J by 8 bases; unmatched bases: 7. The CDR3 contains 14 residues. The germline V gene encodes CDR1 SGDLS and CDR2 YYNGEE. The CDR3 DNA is TGTGCCAGCAGCGCGGCGGGACTAGTAGATGAGCAGTTCTTC. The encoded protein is CASSAAGLVDEQFF.

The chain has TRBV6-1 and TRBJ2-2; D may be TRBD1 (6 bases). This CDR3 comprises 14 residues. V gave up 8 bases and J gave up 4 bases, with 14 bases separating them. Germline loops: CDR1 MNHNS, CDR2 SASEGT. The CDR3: CASWGRVGTGELFF. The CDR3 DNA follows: TGTGCCAGCTGGGGGCGGGTAGGCACCGGGGAGCTGTTTTTT.

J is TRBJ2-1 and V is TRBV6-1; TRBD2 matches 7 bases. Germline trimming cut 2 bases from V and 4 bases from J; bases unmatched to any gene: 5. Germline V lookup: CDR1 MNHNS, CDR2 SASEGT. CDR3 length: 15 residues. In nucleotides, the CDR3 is TGTGCCAGCAGTGAACGGGACTACCCTTACAATGAGCAGTTCTTC. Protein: CASSERDYPYNEQFF.

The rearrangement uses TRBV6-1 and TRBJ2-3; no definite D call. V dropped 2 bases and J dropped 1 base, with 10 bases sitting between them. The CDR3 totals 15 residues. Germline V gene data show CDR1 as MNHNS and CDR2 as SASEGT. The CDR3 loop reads CASSEPGIGTDTQYF. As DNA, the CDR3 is TGTGCCAGCAGTGAACCAGGAATTGGCACAGATACGCAGTATTTT.

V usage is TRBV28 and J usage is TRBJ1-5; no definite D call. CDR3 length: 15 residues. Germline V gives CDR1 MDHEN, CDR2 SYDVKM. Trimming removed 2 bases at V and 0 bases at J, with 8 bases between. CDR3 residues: CASSLADYSNQPQHF. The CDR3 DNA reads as TGTGCCAGCAGTTTAGCGGACTATAGCAATCAGCCCCAGCATTTT.

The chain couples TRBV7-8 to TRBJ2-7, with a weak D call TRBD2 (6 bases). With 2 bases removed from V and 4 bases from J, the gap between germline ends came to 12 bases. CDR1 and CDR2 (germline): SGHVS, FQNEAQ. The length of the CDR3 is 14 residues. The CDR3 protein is CASSLSPDYYEQYF. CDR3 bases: TGTGCCAGCAGCTTATCTCCGGACTATTACGAGCAGTACTTC.

The CDR3 loop reads CATSRDVLGSEQFF. The CDR3 region has the DNA TGTGCCACCAGCAGAGACGTACTAGGCAGTGAGCAGTTCTTC. The V call is TRBV15, the J call TRBJ2-1, with D maybe TRBD2 (5 bases). V lost 0 bases and J 9 bases, leaving 12 bases between the germline ends. The CDR3 covers 14 residues. Germline V gene data show CDR1 as LNHNV and CDR2 as YYDKDF (reference sequence).

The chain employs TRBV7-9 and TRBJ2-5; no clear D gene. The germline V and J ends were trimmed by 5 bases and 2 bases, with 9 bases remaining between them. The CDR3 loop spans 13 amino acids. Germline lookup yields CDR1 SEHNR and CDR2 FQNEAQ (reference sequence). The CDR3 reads CASSPPGQETQYF. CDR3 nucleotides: TGTGCCAGCAGCCCACCCGGTCAAGAGACCCAGTACTTC.

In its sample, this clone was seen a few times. The CDR3 loop is CASSLNGPTGELFF. CDR3 nucleotides: TGTGCCAGCAGCTTAAACGGTCCGACCGGGGAGCTGTTTTTT. The rearrangement uses TRBV7-3 and TRBJ2-2; the D is unclear. The V gene lost 1 base and the J gene lost 5 bases, with 8 bases spanning the gap. The CDR3 loop spans 14 amino acids. In germline, CDR1 is SGHTA, CDR2 FQGTGA. The whole variable domain, remainder taken from reference TRBV7-3 and TRBJ2-2, is GAGVSQTPSNKVTEKGKYVELRCDPISGHTALYWYRQSLGQGPEFLIYFQGTGAADDSGLPNDRFFAVRPEGSVSTLKIQRTERGDSAVYLCASSLNGPTGELFFGEGSRLTVL.

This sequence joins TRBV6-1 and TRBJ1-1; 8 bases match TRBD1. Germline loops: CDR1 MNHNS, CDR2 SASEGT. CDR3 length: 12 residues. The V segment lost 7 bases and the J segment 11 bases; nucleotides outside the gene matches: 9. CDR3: CASKAEDRVAFF. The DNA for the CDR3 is TGTGCCAGCAAGGCGGAGGACAGGGTGGCTTTCTTT.

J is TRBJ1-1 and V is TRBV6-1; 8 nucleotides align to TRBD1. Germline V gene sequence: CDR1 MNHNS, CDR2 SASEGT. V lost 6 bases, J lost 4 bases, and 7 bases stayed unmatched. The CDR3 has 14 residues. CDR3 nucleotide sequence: TGTGCCAGCAGCCTCCAGGGGGCTCGCACTGAAGCTTTCTTT. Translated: CASSLQGARTEAFF.

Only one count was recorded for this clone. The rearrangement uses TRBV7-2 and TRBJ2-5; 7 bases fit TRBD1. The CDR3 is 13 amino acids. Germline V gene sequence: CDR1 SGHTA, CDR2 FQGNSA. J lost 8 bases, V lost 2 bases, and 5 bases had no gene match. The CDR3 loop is CASSLNRGDTQYF. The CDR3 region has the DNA TGTGCCAGCAGCTTAAACAGGGGAGACACCCAGTACTTC.

In nucleotides, the CDR3 is TGTGCCAGCAGTGTCGGGACAGGGTGGTCAGAGACCCAGTACTTC. Its protein product is CASSVGTGWSETQYF. This chain connects TRBV2 to TRBJ2-5; 9 bases are shared with TRBD1. Trimming removed 4 bases from V and 4 bases from J; junction bases left unmatched: 7. CDR1 is SNHLY, CDR2 FYNNEI, per germline. This CDR3 is built from 15 residues. The variable domain in full, with the rest retrieved from reference TRBV2 and TRBJ2-5, is EPEVTQTPSHQVTQMGQEVILRCVPISNHLYFYWYRQILGQKVEFLVSFYNNEISEKSEIFDDQFSVERPDGSNFTLKIRSTKLEDSAMYFCASSVGTGWSETQYFGPGTRLLVL.

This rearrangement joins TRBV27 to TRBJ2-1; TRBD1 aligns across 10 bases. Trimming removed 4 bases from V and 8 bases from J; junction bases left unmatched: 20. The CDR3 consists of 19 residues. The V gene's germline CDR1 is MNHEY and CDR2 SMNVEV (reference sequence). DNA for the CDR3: TGTGCCAGCAGTTGGGGGGTGACAGGGGGCATTCCGTTTATCGATGAGCAGTTCTTC. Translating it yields CASSWGVTGGIPFIDEQFF.

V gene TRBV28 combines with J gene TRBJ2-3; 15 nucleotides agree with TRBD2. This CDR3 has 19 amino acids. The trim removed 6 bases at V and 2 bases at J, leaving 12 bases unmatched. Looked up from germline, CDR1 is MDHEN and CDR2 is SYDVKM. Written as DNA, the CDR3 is TGTGCCAGCAGCGGACTAGCGGGAGGGCCGAGCTCATTCACAGATACGCAGTATTTT. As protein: CASSGLAGGPSSFTDTQYF.